The 24 T cell receptor beta chains listed next were all sequenced from one sample in a study of blood T cell repertoires in COVID-19. Some clones are missing from TCRdb's copy, which holds only in-frame ones; the method was immunoSEQ multiplex PCR. The sample has more than 300,000 clones; 80% to 95% are singletons. The sample was PBMCs or T cells enriched from blood (not recorded which). The receptors originated from a woman in her twenties or thirties who had recovered from COVID-19.

The CDR3 DNA reads TGTGCCAGCAGTTCCCTAGGGGACAGCTCCTACAATGAGCAGTTCTTC. Protein sequence: CASSSLGDSSYNEQFF. The J gene is TRBJ2-1, the V gene TRBV28, with TRBD1 matching over 7 bases. The CDR3 covers 16 residues. V lost 4 bases, J lost 0 bases, and 6 bases stayed unmatched. The germline V gene has CDR1 MDHEN and CDR2 SYDVKM.

The rearrangement uses TRBV4-1 and TRBJ2-1; D perhaps matches TRBD2 (6 bases). The germline V gene encodes CDR1 MGHRA and CDR2 YSYEKL. Trimming shortened V by 1 base and J by 0 bases, and 10 bases separated the two germline ends. The CDR3 consists of 16 residues. CDR3: CASSQGLGGSYNEQFF. The DNA of the CDR3 is TGCGCCAGCAGCCAAGGACTAGGCGGCTCCTACAATGAGCAGTTCTTC.

In this sample, this clone turned up once. The chain has TRBV4-1 and TRBJ2-7; the match to TRBD2 covers 13 bases. Germline CDR1 and CDR2: MGHRA and YSYEKL. The trim removed 5 bases at V and 4 bases at J, leaving 5 bases unmatched. This CDR3 contains 15 residues. CDR3 amino acids: CASSFWTSGSYEQYF. The CDR3 DNA follows: TGCGCCAGCAGCTTCTGGACTAGCGGGAGTTACGAGCAGTACTTC.

The V call is TRBV5-1, the J call TRBJ2-7; 8 positions agree with TRBD1. Germline loops: CDR1 SGHRS, CDR2 YFSETQ. J lost 6 bases, V lost 3 bases, and 8 bases had no gene match. The CDR3 is 14 amino acids. CDR3 region: CASSSDRVRSEQYF. CDR3 nucleotide sequence: TGCGCCAGCAGCTCGGACAGGGTTCGTAGCGAGCAGTACTTC. Filled out from reference TRBV5-1 and TRBJ2-7, the complete variable domain reads KAGVTQTPRYLIKTRGQQVTLSCSPISGHRSVSWYQQTPGQGLQFLFEYFSETQRNKGNFPGRFSGRQFSNSRSEMNVSTLELGDSALYLCASSSDRVRSEQYFGPGTRLTVT.

The chain carries TRBV19 and TRBJ1-6, with TRBD1 as a possible D gene (5 bases). CDR1 and CDR2 from the germline V gene are LNHDA and SQIVND (reference sequence). V lost 7 bases to trimming and J lost 7 bases, with 11 bases between them. The CDR3 consists of 13 residues. Written as DNA, the CDR3 is TGTGCCAGTAAAGGGGCTTGGAATTCACCCCTCCACTTT. As protein: CASKGAWNSPLHF.

V and J are TRBV11-2 and TRBJ2-5; 10 bases align to TRBD1. Germline CDR1 and CDR2: SGHAT and FQNNGV. Germline trimming cut 3 bases from V and 4 bases from J; bases unmatched to any gene: 2. The CDR3 runs 14 residues. The CDR3 reads CASSFRDRGETQYF. The CDR3 nucleotides are TGTGCCAGCAGCTTCAGGGACAGGGGAGAGACCCAGTACTTC. Using reference TRBV11-2 and TRBJ2-5 for the parts outside the CDR3, the full variable domain is EAGVAQSPRYKIIEKRQSVAFWCNPISGHATLYWYQQILGQGPKLLIQFQNNGVVDDSQLPKDRFSAERLKGVDSTLKIQPAKLEDSAVYLCASSFRDRGETQYFGPGTRLLVL.

The J gene is TRBJ1-5, the V gene TRBV7-2, with 7 positions matching TRBD1. V dropped 5 bases and J dropped 2; count of bases not matched to a gene: 3. The CDR3 has 14 residues. Germline CDR1 reads SGHTA; CDR2 reads FQGNSA. The CDR3 nucleotides read TGTGCCAGCAGCCTCAGGGGGGGCAATCAGCCCCAGCATTTT. Translated: CASSLRGGNQPQHF.

V and J are TRBV6-5 and TRBJ1-2; 9 bases match TRBD1. After removal of 6 bases from V and 5 bases from J, the junction contained 10 bases not matched to a gene. Germline V gene lookup returns CDR1 MNHEY and CDR2 SVGAGI. The CDR3 totals 15 residues. Here the CDR3 reads CASRPDRGVKYGYTF. CDR3 nucleotide sequence: TGTGCCAGCAGGCCCGACAGGGGGGTAAAATATGGCTACACCTTC.

This chain joins TRBV6-5 and TRBJ2-3, with 7 bases lining up with TRBD2. The J segment lost 13 bases and the V segment lost 11 bases, leaving 12 bases of the junction unmatched. Germline assignment: CDR1 MNHEY and CDR2 SVGAGI. This CDR3 contains 11 residues. CDR3 sequence reads: CAGGDGGREYF. Written as DNA, the CDR3 is TGTGCCGGGGGGGATGGGGGAAGGGAGTATTTT.

The CDR3 bases are TGTGCCAGCAGCTTAGTGGGCAGCCAAGCTTTCTTT. Amino acid sequence: CASSLVGSQAFF. The genes are TRBV7-9 and TRBJ1-1; D gene ambiguous. Trimming shortened V by 1 base and J by 9 bases, and 9 bases separated the two germline ends. This CDR3 spans 12 amino acids. CDR1 SEHNR and CDR2 FQNEAQ come from the germline V gene (reference sequence).

This chain joins TRBV28 and TRBJ1-5; TRBD1 aligns across 10 bases. The CDR3 is 15 residues long. J gave up 7 bases and V 8 bases, and 11 bases lay outside the gene matches. Germline V gene lookup returns CDR1 MDHEN and CDR2 SYDVKM. The DNA for the CDR3 is TGTGCCAGCCCCGGGACAGGGGAGAGGATCCAGCCCCAGCATTTT. Amino acids: CASPGTGERIQPQHF.

The chain joins TRBV2 to TRBJ1-4; 8 nucleotides match TRBD1. This CDR3 is 15 amino acids long. Trimming removed 0 bases from V and 6 bases from J; junction bases left unmatched: 3. Germline V gene lookup returns CDR1 SNHLY and CDR2 FYNNEI. The CDR3 is CASSEAGTGHEKLFF. CDR3 nucleotide sequence: TGTGCCAGCAGTGAAGCCGGGACAGGACATGAAAAACTGTTTTTT.

The V and J genes are TRBV14 and TRBJ1-2; D is perhaps TRBD1 (5 bases). V was trimmed by 0 bases and J by 4 bases, leaving 12 bases between them. Germline assignment: CDR1 SGHDN and CDR2 FVKESK. This CDR3 has 15 residues. CDR3 protein: CASSQDRGAAYGYTF. The CDR3 DNA follows: TGTGCCAGCAGCCAAGATCGCGGGGCGGCCTATGGCTACACCTTC.

The CDR3 is CASSAGGPDGYTF. The DNA for the CDR3 is TGCGCCAGCAGCGCCGGGGGACCTGATGGCTACACCTTC. The chain combines TRBV5-1 with TRBJ1-2, with D possibly being TRBD1 (5 bases). Germline CDR1 SGHRS, CDR2 YFSETQ. Between the trimmed V and J ends, which lost 4 bases and 6 bases, there was a span of 13 bases. The CDR3 length is 13 residues.

V usage is TRBV7-2 and J usage is TRBJ2-7; the D gene is possibly TRBD1 (6 bases). V was clipped by 1 base and J by 2 bases, with 15 bases between them. Germline assignment: CDR1 SGHTA and CDR2 FQGNSA. There are 16 residues in the CDR3. The CDR3 loop reads CASSLVPRQGTYEQYF. CDR3 nucleotides: TGTGCCAGCAGCTTAGTCCCCCGGCAGGGGACCTACGAGCAGTACTTC.

The rearrangement links TRBV19 to TRBJ2-7; 9 bases line up with TRBD1. V lost 9 bases, J lost 3 bases, and 6 bases stayed unmatched. The CDR3 totals 13 residues. CDR1 is LNHDA and CDR2 is SQIVND in the germline V gene (reference sequence). The CDR3 sequence: CASGQGLVYEQYF. The CDR3 bases are TGTGCCAGCGGACAGGGGTTAGTCTACGAGCAGTACTTC.

The chain links TRBV4-3 to TRBJ2-1; TRBD2 agrees at 11 bases. The germline V gene has CDR1 LGHNA and CDR2 YSLEER. V shed 1 base, J shed 6 bases, and the junction held 5 bases outside the gene matches. The CDR3 extends over 16 amino acids. The CDR3 nucleotides are TGCGCCAGCAGCCAAGCGGGACTAGCGGATGGCAATGAGCAGTTCTTC. As protein: CASSQAGLADGNEQFF.

This rearrangement joins TRBV5-5 to TRBJ2-2; D unresolved. Per germline, CDR1 SGHKS and CDR2 YYEKEE (reference sequence). V was pared by 1 base and J by 1 base, with 8 bases between. The CDR3 covers 15 residues. The CDR3 DNA is TGTGCCAGCAGCTTGATAGGAGTGAACACCGGGGAGCTGTTTTTT. Its translation: CASSLIGVNTGELFF.

The CDR3 here is CASSERGSRSTDTQYF. The CDR3 region has the DNA TGTGCCAGCAGTGAGAGGGGGAGTAGAAGCACAGATACGCAGTATTTT. The rearrangement links TRBV2 to TRBJ2-3; a weak D match, TRBD1 (6 bases). The germline CDR1 and CDR2 sequences are SNHLY and FYNNEI. Trimming pared 3 bases from V and 0 bases from J, leaving 13 bases between. The CDR3 has 16 residues.

This clone was observed once. The J gene is TRBJ2-3, the V gene TRBV29-1, with D possibly TRBD1 on 5 matching bases. In germline, CDR1 is SQVTM, CDR2 ANQGSEA. V lost 2 bases and J 3 bases, leaving 9 bases between the germline ends. The CDR3 contains 13 residues. The CDR3 region is CSVEQGGTDTQYF. For the CDR3, the DNA is TGCAGCGTTGAACAGGGTGGAACAGATACGCAGTATTTT.

The chain has TRBV21-1 and TRBJ2-3; the D call in the table, TRBD2, was not verified against the DNA. TRBV21-1 is given as a pseudogene. The CDR3 length is 14 residues. CDR3 nucleotide sequence: TGTGCCAGCACCGGAGTAGCGGGACCCGATACGCAGTATTTT. Amino acid sequence: CASTGVAGPDTQYF.

V and J are TRBV7-2 and TRBJ2-7; D is undetermined. In germline, CDR1 is SGHTA, CDR2 FQGNSA. V was trimmed by 2 bases and J by 3 bases, leaving 11 bases between them. CDR3 length: 14 amino acids. The CDR3 DNA reads as TGTGCCAGCAGCTTAACCACAACCCTCTACGAGCAGTACTTC. It is translated as CASSLTTTLYEQYF.

The chain couples TRBV4-3 to TRBJ1-2; 7 positions match TRBD1. V lost 3 bases to trimming and J lost 8 bases; unmatched junction nucleotides: 9. CDR1 and CDR2 from the germline V gene are LGHNA and YSLEER. CDR3 length equals 14 residues. Here the CDR3 reads CASSQDTGTDGYTF. DNA for the CDR3: TGCGCCAGCAGCCAGGATACCGGGACAGACGGCTACACCTTC.

J is TRBJ2-1 and V is TRBV7-2, with 7 bases lining up with TRBD1. The V and J ends lost 4 bases and 4 bases, in that order; junction bases with no gene match: 1. CDR3 length equals 13 residues. Germline V gene data show CDR1 as SGHTA and CDR2 as FQGNSA. Here the CDR3 DNA reads TGTGCCAGCAGCTCGGACAGGTACAATGAGCAGTTCTTC. It encodes CASSSDRYNEQFF.